A selection of T cell receptor beta chains follows, all from one sample in a study of blood T cell repertoires in COVID-19. Clones were read by immunoSEQ multiplex PCR, and TCRdb kept only the in-frame ones, dropping some. The table records about 54,000 clones, about nine tenths of them present only once. The sample taken for sequencing was peripheral blood. These TCRs come from a woman aged 40 to 55 with active COVID-19. Each CDR3 is given with its conserved first and last residue. The D gene is left open where the match is weak. Clone size appears in some rows only: once, few, many, or a class for an expanded clone.

j_call,clone_size,v_call,cdr3_length,d_call,cdr3_nt,cdr3_aa
TRBJ2-2,-,TRBV2,18,TRBD2,TGTGCCAGCAGGGAACCCCGGGACCCTAGCGGCAACACCGGGGAGCTGTTTTTT,CASREPRDPSGNTGELFF
TRBJ1-5,-,TRBV4-1,15,-,TGCGCCAGCAGCTTCCAAGAGGGGAGGAATCAGCCCCAGCATTTT,CASSFQEGRNQPQHF
TRBJ2-3,-,TRBV13,19,TRBD2,TGTGCCAGCAGCTTACTCTTCTTGGCGGGGGGGATCAACACAGATACGCAGTATTTT,CASSLLFLAGGINTDTQYF
TRBJ1-6,-,TRBV7-2,15,-,TGTGCCAGCAGCTTAGCCCAGGAGGGGCCATTGCCCCTCCACTTT,CASSLAQEGPLPLHF
TRBJ2-1,-,TRBV12-3/TRBV12-4,13,TRBD1,TGTGCCAGCAGTATTCGTCAGGGGGCCACGCAGTTCTTC,CASSIRQGATQFF
TRBJ1-6,-,TRBV5-6,14,-,TGTGCCAGCAGCTTCGGCAGGGGAAATTCACCCCTCCACTTT,CASSFGRGNSPLHF
TRBJ1-2,-,TRBV7-2,15,TRBD1,TGTGCCAGCAGCTTAGCCGGACAGGGCCCCTATGGCTACACCTTC,CASSLAGQGPYGYTF
TRBJ2-2,-,TRBV27,16,-,TGTGCCAGCAGTTTAATCGGGGACTCGAACACCGGGGAGCTGTTTTTT,CASSLIGDSNTGELFF
TRBJ1-6,-,TRBV5-1,17,TRBD1,TGCGCCAGCAGCCCTGGGAATTCACCAGGGGGCAATTCACCCCTCCACTTT,CASSPGNSPGGNSPLHF
TRBJ1-4,-,TRBV5-8,16,-,TGTGCCAGCAGCTTAGCCGTTCAACGGACTAATGAAAAACTGTTTTTT,CASSLAVQRTNEKLFF
TRBJ2-7,-,TRBV30,15,TRBD1,TGTGCCTGGAGGGGACAGGGTTCCGGTACGGGGGAGCAGTACTTC,CAWRGQGSGTGEQYF
TRBJ2-3,-,TRBV7-3,15,TRBD1,TGTGCCAGCAGCTCCAGGGGGCCGAGGGCAGATACGCAGTATTTT,CASSSRGPRADTQYF
TRBJ2-1,few,TRBV7-9,15,TRBD2,TGTGCCAGCAGCCCCGGGACTAGCGGTGACAATGAGCAGTTCTTC,CASSPGTSGDNEQFF
TRBJ2-5,-,TRBV6-6,13,-,TGTGCCAGCAGTTACCGGGACTCTGAGACCCAGTACTTC,CASSYRDSETQYF
TRBJ2-7,-,TRBV30,13,TRBD2,TGTGCCTGGAGTGAGGGAGGGTCCTACGAGCAGTACTTC,CAWSEGGSYEQYF
TRBJ2-3,-,TRBV2,14,TRBD1,TGTGCCAGCAGTAGGGACAGATCCACAGATACGCAGTATTTT,CASSRDRSTDTQYF
TRBJ2-5,-,TRBV11-3,14,TRBD1,TGTGCCAGCAGCCCCTTAGGGGGCGTCGGGACCCAGTACTTC,CASSPLGGVGTQYF
TRBJ1-5,-,TRBV6-4,17,-,TGTGCCAGGAGGGGGGGGCCCCATAGGGTTGGCAATCAGCCCCAGCATTTT,CARRGGPHRVGNQPQHF
TRBJ2-5,-,TRBV2,13,-,TGTGCCAGCAACCGGGACTCCCAAGAGACCCAGTACTTC,CASNRDSQETQYF
TRBJ1-1,-,TRBV7-2,15,-,TGTGCCAGCAGCTTGAGTTCGTCGTTTAACACTGAAGCTTTCTTT,CASSLSSSFNTEAFF